The 15 T cell receptor beta chains presented below share a single source sample, sequenced in a study of blood T cell repertoires in COVID-19. The assay was immunoSEQ multiplex PCR, and TCRdb's table has in-frame clones only and misses some. The sample contains 430,000 or so clones, about 88% of which appear only once. Sequencing input: PBMCs or T cells enriched from blood (not recorded which). The receptors come from a young woman who had been exposed to COVID-19.

The chain is built from TRBV2 and TRBJ1-4; a possible D gene is TRBD1 (6 bases). The V gene's germline CDR1 is SNHLY and CDR2 FYNNEI. V lost 1 base, J lost 2 bases, and 8 bases lay in between. The CDR3 sequence is 15 residues long. The CDR3 protein is CASSEGGHTNEKLFF. The CDR3 DNA reads as TGTGCCAGCAGTGAAGGGGGACATACTAATGAAAAACTGTTTTTT.

The V call is TRBV5-5, the J call TRBJ1-5, with D tentatively TRBD1 (5 bases). The CDR3 totals 15 residues. The V gene's germline CDR1 is SGHKS and CDR2 YYEKEE (reference sequence). V lost 0 bases and J lost 1, with 8 bases in between. The CDR3 protein is CASSLAGNSNQPQHF. CDR3 DNA sequence: TGTGCCAGCAGCTTGGCAGGGAACAGCAATCAGCCCCAGCATTTT.

This chain connects TRBV7-9 to TRBJ1-2; 7 bases are a match to TRBD1. This CDR3 has 14 amino acids. In germline, CDR1 is SEHNR, CDR2 FQNEAQ (reference sequence). V trimming: 3 bases; J trimming: 4 bases; junction bases outside the gene matches: 5. CDR3 residues: CASSFHRGTYGYTF. CDR3 sequence (DNA): TGTGCCAGCAGCTTCCACAGGGGAACCTATGGCTACACCTTC.

The chain is built from TRBV18 and TRBJ2-7; 8 nucleotides match TRBD1. Trimming took 5 bases from V and 2 from J; bases not matched to a gene: 8. CDR3 length equals 15 residues. Germline lookup yields CDR1 KGHSH and CDR2 LQKENI. CDR3 in amino acids: CASSARTGYAYEQYF. The CDR3 region has the DNA TGTGCCAGCTCAGCTCGGACAGGGTATGCCTACGAGCAGTACTTC.

The genes are TRBV6-2 or TRBV6-3 and TRBJ2-3, with TRBD2 as a possible D gene (5 bases). V was trimmed by 4 bases and J by 7 bases, leaving 9 bases between them. In germline, CDR1 is MNHEY, CDR2 SVGEGT. The CDR3 contains 12 residues. The CDR3 DNA is TGTGCCAGCAGTTCAAGGAGGAATACGCAGTATTTT. Translating it yields CASSSRRNTQYF.

The V and J genes are TRBV11-2 and TRBJ1-4; D is unclear. The germline V and J ends were trimmed by 1 base and 7 bases, with 13 bases remaining between them. The CDR3 contains 15 residues. Per the germline V gene, CDR1 is SGHAT and CDR2 is FQNNGV. The CDR3 region has the DNA TGTGCCAGCAGCTTAGTCGTGGGCGGGAGTGAAAAACTGTTTTTT. Its protein product is CASSLVVGGSEKLFF.

The chain combines TRBV5-1 with TRBJ2-7; tentatively, D is TRBD1 (6 bases). The CDR3 spans 14 residues. Trimming removed 4 bases from V and 7 bases from J, with 18 bases in between. Germline V gene data show CDR1 as SGHRS and CDR2 as YFSETQ. Here the CDR3 reads CASSRGQFLEEQYF. For the CDR3, the DNA is TGCGCCAGCAGCCGGGGACAATTCCTGGAAGAGCAGTACTTC. Looking up the rest from reference TRBV5-1 and TRBJ2-7 gives the full variable domain: KAGVTQTPRYLIKTRGQQVTLSCSPISGHRSVSWYQQTPGQGLQFLFEYFSETQRNKGNFPGRFSGRQFSNSRSEMNVSTLELGDSALYLCASSRGQFLEEQYFGPGTRLTVT.

This chain connects TRBV18 to TRBJ2-1, with TRBD2 identical over 12 bases. This CDR3 has 15 residues. Germline CDR1 and CDR2: KGHSH and LQKENI. V lost 3 bases to trimming and J lost 4 bases; unmatched junction nucleotides: 1. This CDR3 is CASSPGTSGYNEQFF. In DNA form, the CDR3 reads TGTGCCAGCTCACCGGGGACTAGCGGGTACAATGAGCAGTTCTTC.

The rearrangement uses TRBV5-5 and TRBJ2-3, with D perhaps matching TRBD2 (6 bases). The CDR3 spans 14 residues. CDR1 is SGHKS, CDR2 YYEKEE, per germline (reference sequence). V dropped 2 bases and J dropped 5 bases, with 12 bases sitting between them. CDR3 DNA sequence: TGTGCCAGCAGCTTCCGCCCGCGGGGAGATACGCAGTATTTT. This codes for CASSFRPRGDTQYF.

The gene calls are TRBV7-3 and TRBJ2-3, with D possibly matching TRBD2 (5 bases). The CDR3 length is 15 residues. Trimming stripped 2 bases from V and 4 bases from J, with 13 bases between. Germline CDR1 SGHTA, CDR2 FQGTGA. The CDR3 nucleotides read TGTGCCAGCAGCTTAGCAAGCGGTGCTTCAGATACGCAGTATTTT. Translating gives CASSLASGASDTQYF.

The chain employs TRBV5-4 and TRBJ1-6; D perhaps matches TRBD1 (6 bases). The CDR3 totals 13 residues. Germline V gene lookup returns CDR1 SGHNT and CDR2 YYREEE (reference sequence). V lost 3 bases and J 5 bases, leaving 6 bases between the germline ends. The CDR3 nucleotides are TGTGCCAGCAGCTGGACAGATAATTCACCCCTCCACTTT. It yields the protein CASSWTDNSPLHF.

This chain joins TRBV10-3 and TRBJ2-7; TRBD1 aligns across 9 bases. The CDR3 length is 16 residues. V lost 3 bases to trimming and J lost 2 bases; unmatched junction nucleotides: 8. CDR1 and CDR2 from the germline V gene are ENHRY and SYGVKD. The CDR3 region is CAISDPGQGLTYEQYF. As DNA, the CDR3 is TGTGCCATCAGTGACCCGGGACAGGGCTTAACCTACGAGCAGTACTTC.

The rearrangement joins TRBV28 to TRBJ1-1; D remains ambiguous. CDR3 length equals 13 residues. Germline V gives CDR1 MDHEN, CDR2 SYDVKM. V was trimmed by 3 bases and J by 11 bases, leaving 16 bases between them. The CDR3 region has the DNA TGTGCCAGCAGTTTTTTTCTGGTCGAGGAGGCTTTCTTT. Its protein product is CASSFFLVEEAFF.

CDR3 bases: TGTGCCAGCAGTTTCCGGCAGGGAGGCAACGAGCAGTACTTC. Translation: CASSFRQGGNEQYF. The genes are TRBV27 and TRBJ2-7, with D perhaps TRBD2 (6 bases). Germline V gene lookup returns CDR1 MNHEY and CDR2 SMNVEV (reference sequence). The CDR3 spans 14 residues. V was trimmed by 3 bases and J by 5 bases, leaving 14 bases between them.

In the case of this clone: Within the sample, other DNA sequences also encode this same CDR3. The chain employs TRBV9 and TRBJ2-7; D possibly corresponds to TRBD2 (7 bases). CDR3 length equals 14 residues. The germline CDR1 and CDR2 sequences are SGDLS and YYNGEE. V was pared by 0 bases and J by 2 bases, with 9 bases between. The CDR3 nucleotides read TGTGCCAGCAGCGTAGGAGGGGGGGCCTACGAGCAGTACTTC. Protein: CASSVGGGAYEQYF.